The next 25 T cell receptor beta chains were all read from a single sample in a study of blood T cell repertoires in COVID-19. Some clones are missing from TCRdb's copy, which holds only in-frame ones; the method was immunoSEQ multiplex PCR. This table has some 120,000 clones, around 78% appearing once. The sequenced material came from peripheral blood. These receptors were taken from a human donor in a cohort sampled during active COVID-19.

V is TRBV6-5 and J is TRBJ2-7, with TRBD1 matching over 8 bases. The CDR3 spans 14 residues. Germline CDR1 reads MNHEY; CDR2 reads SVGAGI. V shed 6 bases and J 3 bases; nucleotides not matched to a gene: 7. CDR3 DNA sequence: TGTGCCAGCAGGGCCGGGACAGGCGTCTACGAGCAGTACTTC. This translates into CASRAGTGVYEQYF.

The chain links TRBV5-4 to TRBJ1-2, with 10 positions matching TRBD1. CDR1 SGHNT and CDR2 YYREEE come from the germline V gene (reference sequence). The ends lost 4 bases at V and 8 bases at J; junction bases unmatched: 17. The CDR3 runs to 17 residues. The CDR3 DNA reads TGTGCCAGCAGCAAGGGACAGGGGTTACCCGTGGTGGGAGGCTACACCTTC. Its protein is CASSKGQGLPVVGGYTF. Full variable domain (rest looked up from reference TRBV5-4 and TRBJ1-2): ETGVTQSPTHLIKTRGQQVTLRCSSQSGHNTVSWYQQALGQGPQFIFQYYREEENGRGNFPPRFSGLQFPNYSSELNVNALELDDSALYLCASSKGQGLPVVGGYTFGSGTRLTVV.

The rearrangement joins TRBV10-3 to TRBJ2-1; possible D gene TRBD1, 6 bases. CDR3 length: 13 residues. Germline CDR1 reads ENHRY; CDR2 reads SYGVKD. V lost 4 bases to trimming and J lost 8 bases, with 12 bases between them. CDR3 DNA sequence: TGTGCCATCAGTGGACACTCAGGGGATGAGCAGTTCTTC. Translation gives CAISGHSGDEQFF.

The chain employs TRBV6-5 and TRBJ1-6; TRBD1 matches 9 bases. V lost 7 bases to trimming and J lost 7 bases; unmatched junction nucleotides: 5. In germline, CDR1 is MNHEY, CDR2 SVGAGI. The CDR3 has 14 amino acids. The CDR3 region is CASMRGTGNSPLHF. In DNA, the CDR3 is TGTGCCAGCATGAGGGGGACAGGGAATTCACCCCTCCACTTT.

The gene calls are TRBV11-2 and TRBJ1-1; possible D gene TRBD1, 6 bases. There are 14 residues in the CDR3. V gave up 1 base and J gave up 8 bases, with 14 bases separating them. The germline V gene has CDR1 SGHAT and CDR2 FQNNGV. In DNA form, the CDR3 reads TGTGCCAGCAGCTTAGGACAGGTCGTCACCGAAGCTTTCTTT. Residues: CASSLGQVVTEAFF.

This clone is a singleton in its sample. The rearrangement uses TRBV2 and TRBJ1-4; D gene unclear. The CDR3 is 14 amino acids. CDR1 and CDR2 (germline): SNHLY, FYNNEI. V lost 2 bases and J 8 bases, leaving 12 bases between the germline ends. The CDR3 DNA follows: TGTGCCAGCAGTGAACGCCCTAAGTACGAAAAACTGTTTTTT. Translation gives CASSERPKYEKLFF.

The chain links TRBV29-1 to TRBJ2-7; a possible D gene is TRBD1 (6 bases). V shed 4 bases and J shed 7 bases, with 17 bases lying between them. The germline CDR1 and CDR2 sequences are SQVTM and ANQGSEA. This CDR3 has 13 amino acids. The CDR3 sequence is CSVAGQSRREQYF. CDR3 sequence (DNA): TGCAGCGTTGCCGGACAGTCCCGCCGGGAGCAGTACTTC.

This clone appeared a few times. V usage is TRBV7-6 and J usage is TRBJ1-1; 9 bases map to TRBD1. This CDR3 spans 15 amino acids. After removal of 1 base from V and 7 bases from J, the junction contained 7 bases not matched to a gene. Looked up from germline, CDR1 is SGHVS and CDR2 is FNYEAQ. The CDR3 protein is CASSLGGQGLGEAFF. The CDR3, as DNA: TGTGCCAGCAGCTTAGGGGGACAGGGCCTAGGTGAAGCTTTCTTT.

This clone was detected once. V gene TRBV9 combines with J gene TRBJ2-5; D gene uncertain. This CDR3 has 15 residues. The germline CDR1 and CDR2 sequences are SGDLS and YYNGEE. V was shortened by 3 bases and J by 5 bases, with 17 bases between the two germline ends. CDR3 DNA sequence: TGTGCCAGCAGCGCCTCGGTGCCCACCGGGGAGACCCAGTACTTC. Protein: CASSASVPTGETQYF.

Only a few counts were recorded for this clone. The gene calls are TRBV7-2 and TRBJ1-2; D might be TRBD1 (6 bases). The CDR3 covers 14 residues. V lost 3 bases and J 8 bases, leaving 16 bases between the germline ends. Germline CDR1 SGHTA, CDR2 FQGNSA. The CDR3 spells CASSLGSRGEGYTF. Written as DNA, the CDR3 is TGTGCCAGCAGCTTGGGGAGCAGGGGTGAAGGCTACACCTTC.

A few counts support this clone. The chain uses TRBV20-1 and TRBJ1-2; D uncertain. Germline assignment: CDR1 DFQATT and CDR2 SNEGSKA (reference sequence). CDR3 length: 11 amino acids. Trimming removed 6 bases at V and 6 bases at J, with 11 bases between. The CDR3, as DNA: TGCAGTGCAAGGACCGGGGATGGCTACACCTTC. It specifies CSARTGDGYTF.

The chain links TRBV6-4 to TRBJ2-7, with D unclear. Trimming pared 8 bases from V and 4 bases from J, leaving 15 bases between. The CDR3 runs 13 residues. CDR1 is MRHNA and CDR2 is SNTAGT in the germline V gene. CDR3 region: CASRSLHGYEQYF. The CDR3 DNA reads TGTGCCAGCCGCAGCCTTCACGGGTACGAGCAGTACTTC.

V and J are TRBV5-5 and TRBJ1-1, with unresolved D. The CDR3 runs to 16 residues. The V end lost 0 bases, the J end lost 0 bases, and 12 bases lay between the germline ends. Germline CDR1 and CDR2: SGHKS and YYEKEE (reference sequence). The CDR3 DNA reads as TGTGCCAGCAGCTTGGCCACAAGACACTTGAACACTGAAGCTTTCTTT. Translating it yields CASSLATRHLNTEAFF.

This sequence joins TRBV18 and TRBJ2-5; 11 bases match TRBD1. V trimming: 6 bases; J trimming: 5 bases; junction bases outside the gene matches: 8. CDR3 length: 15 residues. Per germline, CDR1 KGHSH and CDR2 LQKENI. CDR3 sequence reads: CASSRGQGASETQYF. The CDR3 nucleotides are TGTGCCAGCTCGCGTGGACAGGGGGCGAGTGAGACCCAGTACTTC. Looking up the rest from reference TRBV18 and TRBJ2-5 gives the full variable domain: NAGVMQNPRHLVRRRGQEARLRCSPMKGHSHVYWYRQLPEEGLKFMVYLQKENIIDESGMPKERFSAEFPKEGPSILRIQQVVRGDSAAYFCASSRGQGASETQYFGPGTRLLVL.

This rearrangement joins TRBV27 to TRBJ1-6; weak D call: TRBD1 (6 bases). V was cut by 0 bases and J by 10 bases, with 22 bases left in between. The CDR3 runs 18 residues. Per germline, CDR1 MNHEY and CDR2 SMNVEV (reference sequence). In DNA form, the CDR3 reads TGTGCCAGCAGTTTATCGGGTGCGGTACAGGGCGTTAGATCACCCCTCCACTTT. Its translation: CASSLSGAVQGVRSPLHF.

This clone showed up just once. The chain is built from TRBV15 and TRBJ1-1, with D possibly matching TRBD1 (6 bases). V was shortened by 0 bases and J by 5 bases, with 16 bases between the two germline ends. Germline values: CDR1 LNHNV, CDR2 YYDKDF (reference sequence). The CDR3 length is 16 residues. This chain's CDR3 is CATSRDSGARGTEAFF. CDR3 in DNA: TGTGCCACCAGCAGAGATTCGGGGGCGCGGGGGACTGAAGCTTTCTTT. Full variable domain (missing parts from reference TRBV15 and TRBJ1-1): DAMVIQNPRYQVTQFGKPVTLSCSQTLNHNVMYWYQQKSSQAPKLLFHYYDKDFNNEADTPDNFQSRRPNTSFCFLDIRSPGLGDTAMYLCATSRDSGARGTEAFFGQGTRLTVV.

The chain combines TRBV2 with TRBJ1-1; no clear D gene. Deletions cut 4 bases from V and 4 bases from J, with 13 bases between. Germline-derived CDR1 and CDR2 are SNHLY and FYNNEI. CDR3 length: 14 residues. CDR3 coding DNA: TGTGCCAGCAGTGGCGGAAGACCGCTCACTGAAGCTTTCTTT. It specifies CASSGGRPLTEAFF.

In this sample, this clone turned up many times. For the CDR3, the DNA is TGTGCCAGCAGTGGGGGACAGGGGTGGCGGACTAACTATGGCTACACCTTC. Protein: CASSGGQGWRTNYGYTF. This sequence joins TRBV6-1 and TRBJ1-2; 10 bases agree with TRBD1. The CDR3 contains 17 residues. Germline V CDR1 and CDR2: MNHNS, SASEGT. V dropped 4 bases and J dropped 0; count of bases not matched to a gene: 8.

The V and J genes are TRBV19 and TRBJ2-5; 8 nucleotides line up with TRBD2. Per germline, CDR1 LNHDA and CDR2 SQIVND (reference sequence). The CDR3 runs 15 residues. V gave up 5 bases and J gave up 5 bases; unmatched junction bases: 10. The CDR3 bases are TGTGCCAGTAGTCGATCCGGGGGGGCGGGGGAGACCCAGTACTTC. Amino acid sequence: CASSRSGGAGETQYF.

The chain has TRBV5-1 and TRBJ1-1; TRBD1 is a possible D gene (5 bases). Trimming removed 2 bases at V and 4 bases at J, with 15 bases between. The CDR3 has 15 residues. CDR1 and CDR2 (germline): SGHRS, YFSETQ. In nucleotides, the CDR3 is TGCGCCAGCAGCTTCGCTATCGGGGGGGTCACTGAAGCTTTCTTT. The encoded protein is CASSFAIGGVTEAFF.

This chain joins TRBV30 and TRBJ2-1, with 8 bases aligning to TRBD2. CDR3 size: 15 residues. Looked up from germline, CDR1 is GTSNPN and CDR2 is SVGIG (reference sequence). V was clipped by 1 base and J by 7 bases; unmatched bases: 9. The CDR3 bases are TGTGCCTGGAGTGACCAAGGACTAGCTAGGAATGAGCAGTTCTTC. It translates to CAWSDQGLARNEQFF.

The CDR3 DNA sequence: TGCGCCAGCAGCCTCGGCTACGAGCAGTACTTC. Translated, it gives CASSLGYEQYF. The V gene is TRBV5-1, the J gene TRBJ2-7, with D unclear. Germline CDR1 is SGHRS and CDR2 is YFSETQ. This CDR3 is 11 amino acids long. The V gene lost 4 bases and the J gene lost 3 bases, with 5 bases spanning the gap.

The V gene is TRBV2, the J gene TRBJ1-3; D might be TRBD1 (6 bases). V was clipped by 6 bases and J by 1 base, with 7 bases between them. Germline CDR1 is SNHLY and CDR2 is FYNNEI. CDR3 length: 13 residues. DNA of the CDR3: TGTGCCAGCAGGGACAGTTCTGGAAACACCATATATTTT. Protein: CASRDSSGNTIYF.

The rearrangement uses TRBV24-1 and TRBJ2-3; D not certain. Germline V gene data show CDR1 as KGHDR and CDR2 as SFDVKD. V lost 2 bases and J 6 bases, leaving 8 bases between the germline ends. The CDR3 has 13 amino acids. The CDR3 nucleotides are TGTGCCACCAGTGATTCGACACCTGATACGCAGTATTTT. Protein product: CATSDSTPDTQYF.

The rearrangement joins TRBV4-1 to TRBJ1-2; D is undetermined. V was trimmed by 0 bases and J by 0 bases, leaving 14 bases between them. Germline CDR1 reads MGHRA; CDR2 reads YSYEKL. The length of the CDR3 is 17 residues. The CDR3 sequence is CASSQESRTRANYGYTF. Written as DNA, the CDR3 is TGCGCCAGCAGCCAAGAGAGCCGGACGCGGGCTAACTATGGCTACACCTTC.